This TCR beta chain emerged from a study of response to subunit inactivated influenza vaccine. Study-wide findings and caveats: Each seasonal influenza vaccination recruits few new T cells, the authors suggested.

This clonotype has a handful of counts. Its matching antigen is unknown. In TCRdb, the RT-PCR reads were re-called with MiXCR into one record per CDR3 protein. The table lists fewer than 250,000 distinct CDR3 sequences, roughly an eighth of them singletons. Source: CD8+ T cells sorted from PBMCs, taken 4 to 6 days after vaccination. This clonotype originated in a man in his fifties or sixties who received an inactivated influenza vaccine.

DNA for the CDR3: TGTGCCAGCAGCTTGTGGCTAGCGGGGGGATTTACAGATACGCAGTATTTT. It codes for CASSLWLAGGFTDTQYF. This chain links TRBV5-5 with TRBJ2-3; 11 nucleotides match TRBD2. The germline gives CDR1 SGHKS, CDR2 YYEKEE (reference sequence). Trimming took 1 base from V and 3 from J; bases not matched to a gene: 7. CDR3 length equals 17 residues.